This T cell receptor (beta chain) was recovered during a study of naive and memory T cell subsets (dated by TCRdb to about 2017). About the full investigation: An open-source, UMI-based TCR alpha and beta sequencing pipeline was applied to sorted naive and memory peripheral blood T cell subsets. Complete agreement was observed between the functional CMV T cell responses and the IgG serology results. RNA was DNase-treated and reverse transcribed with TCR constant-region primers, mostly using SuperScript III. On the study overall, not on this receptor specifically: TCR abundance followed a power law with an exponent that was different for naive and memory subsets but consistent across the three individuals. RNA-based TCR counts may be affected by expression changes linked to T cell activation and differentiation. Gini index rose and Shannon and inverse Simpson diversity fell from naive through CM, EM and EMRA in both CD4 and CD8 cells. A few larger clonotypes were present in naive repertoires, especially CD8 naive repertoires, and these clonotypes were possibly memory cells re-expressing CD45RA. The repertoire findings for the naive and memory subsets could not be validated against a ground truth because none was available. Each clonotype was defined as a single alpha or beta chain sequence rather than as a paired alpha/beta receptor. After error correction, over 95% of naive TCR sequences appeared only once, giving much steeper abundance distributions than memory subsets.

Of note for this clonotype: Its specific antigen is unknown. No per-base quality is available; no much larger clone lies one base away.

Separate amplification of TCR alpha and beta chain libraries was performed from the second PCR step onward. The CMV status of each donor was determined by measuring IFNgamma production from CD4+ T cells after fresh PBMCs had been stimulated overnight with CMV viral lysate. Miltenyi beads were used first to positively select CD4 T cells, and CD8 T cells were then positively selected from the CD4-negative fraction. Cells were stained for CD3, CD4, CD8, CD45RA, CD27 and a live/dead dye and were sorted on a BD Aria II into four subsets based on CD45RA and CD27. A few healthy volunteers provided blood, and each donor's sample was split into CD4 and CD8 T cells and then further divided into four differentiation subsets. Around 110 ml of peripheral blood was taken from each donor, and PBMC were separated by density-gradient centrifugation on Ficoll-Paque PLUS. The sorted cells were lysed in RLT buffer, after which RNA was extracted using a Qiagen RNeasy kit and kept at -80 degrees C.

The germline V gene gives CDR1 as ENHRY and CDR2 as SYGVKD. Reading from cysteine to phenylalanine, the CDR3 counts 18 amino acids. The DNA shown is the 54-base CDR3, in frame from base 1. Trimming takes 3 bases off V and 2 bases off J; junction bases not matched to a gene: 15. Receptor amplification or capture employed UMI-ligation and nested PCR. An equimolar mix of two oligonucleotides covering both TRBC1 and TRBC2 was used as the beta constant-region primer. The ligated cDNA went through four rounds of PCR with nested alpha and beta constant-region primers together with the SP2 primer. A single-stranded oligonucleotide containing the SP2 primer and a 12-nucleotide UMI was joined to the 3' end of the cDNA by T4 RNA ligase 1. Incubation of the ligation reaction lasted roughly 18-25 hours at 16 degrees C. PCR2 was typically run as a SYBR Green qPCR and stopped at a predetermined threshold to prevent over-amplification. Apart from the first purification, every purification step used Agencourt AMPure XP magnetic beads. Library amounts were measured by Qubit and library quality was assessed on a TapeStation, where the main peak was expected at around 650 bp. Pooled libraries were sequenced on an Illumina MiSeq with v2 2x251 paired-end kits, typically giving roughly 0.85-2.2 million reads per sample. Each sample's library went into the pool at approximately 4.2 nM, and about 5-7% PhiX was added to help with cluster recognition. In the authors' own workflow: Using tag matching that tolerated one base-pair mismatch, Decombinator assigned V and J genes to FASTQ reads that had been processed by Demultiplexor. Collapsinator used UMIs to correct both sequencing errors and frequency errors arising from PCR heterogeneity. CDR3Translator translated TCRs and extracted CDR3s from the conserved cysteine to the FGXG phenylalanine, flagging non-productive sequences. Gini, Shannon entropy and inverse Simpson indices were calculated on repertoires that had been subsampled to equal numbers of UMI-defined TCRs. Within the linear range, a power law was fitted to clonotype abundance distributions using maximum likelihood. On one naive CD8 sample, the pipeline and MIGEC gave similar UMI counts, unique TCR numbers and clonal distributions. In one analysis, naive TCRs that were also found in any memory subset of the same donor were excluded from the naive repertoire. A set of several thousand CMV-associated CDR3 sequences, compiled from VDJdb and a published dataset, was used to search the repertoires. TCRdb reanalyzed the raw reads on its own, using fastp at Q25 for trimming and MiXCR for clone calling, and kept in-frame beta chains. Under each unique CDR3 protein, matching rows form one entry showing the most common genes and DNA. TCRdb, not the authors, supplied the V and J calls. The sample yields roughly 100,000 distinct CDR3 sequences; about 14% were counted once. Around 2.7% of the sample rests with the top ten.

The receptor chain draws on TRBV10-3 and TRBJ2-7; 8 central bases correspond to TRBD1. The sample was naive CD8+ T cells from blood. The cell subset or site label corresponds to: naive T cells, CD45RA high CD27+. The sequence was collected from a human donor in good health. The CDR3 protein sequence reads: CAISDPVSGQGGPYEQYF. The nucleotide sequence reads TGTGCCATCAGTGATCCTGTGTCCGGACAGGGTGGGCCCTACGAGCAGTACTTC.